The 7 T cell receptor beta chains in this list originate from one sample, sequenced in a study of cytomegalovirus exposure and HLA in healthy donors. This PCR relied on a set of 60 Vbeta primers and 13 Jbeta primers. Clones were read by immunoSEQ multiplex PCR, and TCRdb kept only the in-frame ones, dropping some. The table has 180,000 or so clones, roughly 87% seen once. Sequenced input: PBMCs. The receptors shown here come from a man aged 35-49 years in good health and CMV-seronegative.

This clone is a singleton in its sample. The chain links TRBV6-5 to TRBJ1-5, with a possible D match to TRBD1 (6 bases). The CDR3 loop spans 15 amino acids. The V gene's germline CDR1 is MNHEY and CDR2 SVGAGI. V was shortened by 5 bases and J by 4 bases, with 15 bases between the two germline ends. CDR3 DNA: TGTGCCAGCAGTGGATATCGGACAGCTAATCAGCCCCAGCATTTT. It codes for CASSGYRTANQPQHF.

The CDR3 reads CASSVNRDRTYEQYF. The CDR3 bases are TGTGCCAGTAGTGTCAACAGGGATCGAACCTACGAGCAGTACTTC. V is TRBV19 and J is TRBJ2-7; perhaps TRBD1 as D (6 bases). V lost 5 bases, J lost 2 bases, and 16 bases lay in between. This CDR3 has 15 amino acids. The germline V gene encodes CDR1 LNHDA and CDR2 SQIVND (reference sequence). Combining the CDR3 with reference TRBV19 and TRBJ2-7 gives the whole variable domain DGGITQSPKYLFRKEGQNVTLSCEQNLNHDAMYWYRQDPGQGLRLIYYSQIVNDFQKGDIAEGYSVSREKKESFPLTVTSAQKNPTAFYLCASSVNRDRTYEQYFGPGTRLTVT.

This chain uses TRBV28 with TRBJ2-1; D is perhaps TRBD1 (6 bases). This CDR3 comprises 15 residues. Trimming stripped 5 bases from V and 7 bases from J, with 18 bases between. Germline CDR1 and CDR2: MDHEN and SYDVKM. The CDR3 sequence is CASSPTGKGINEQFF. The CDR3 coding sequence is TGTGCCAGCAGTCCCACAGGGAAAGGAATAAATGAGCAGTTCTTC.

The chain combines TRBV7-9 with TRBJ2-2, with TRBD1 identical over 7 bases. Germline CDR1 and CDR2: SEHNR and FQNEAQ (reference sequence). The CDR3 consists of 17 residues. With 1 base clipped from V and 5 bases from J, the junction kept 10 bases outside the gene matches. The CDR3 is CASSLVGLGGRTGELFF. CDR3 bases: TGTGCCAGCAGCTTAGTGGGCCTAGGGGGCCGAACCGGGGAGCTGTTTTTT.

This clone appeared a single time. This chain uses TRBV18 with TRBJ1-5; no definite D call. CDR1 KGHSH and CDR2 LQKENI come from the germline V gene. This CDR3 has 16 amino acids. V lost 0 bases and J 3 bases, leaving 12 bases between the germline ends. In DNA, the CDR3 is TGTGCCAGCTCACCACCGGGTCGAGGGTACAATCAGCCCCAGCATTTT. Encoded protein: CASSPPGRGYNQPQHF.

This rearrangement joins TRBV9 to TRBJ2-1; 8 nucleotides line up with TRBD2. Trimming took 3 bases from V and 1 from J; bases not matched to a gene: 3. The CDR3 consists of 15 residues. Germline CDR1 reads SGDLS; CDR2 reads YYNGEE. CDR3 amino acids: CASSARLASYNEQFF. CDR3 in DNA: TGTGCCAGCAGCGCCCGACTAGCGTCCTACAATGAGCAGTTCTTC.

The chain carries TRBV14 and TRBJ2-5; 7 bases are shared with TRBD2. Per germline, CDR1 SGHDN and CDR2 FVKESK. This CDR3 is 18 amino acids long. V lost 0 bases and J lost 5; bases outside the gene matches: 15. The CDR3 region is CASSQDHPLAGVEETQYF. In nucleotides, the CDR3 is TGTGCCAGCAGCCAAGATCATCCCCTCGCGGGGGTGGAGGAGACCCAGTACTTC.